The 7 T cell receptor beta chains in this list originate from one sample, sequenced in a study of blood T cell repertoires in COVID-19. Profiled with immunoSEQ multiplex PCR; TCRdb holds only in-frame clones, not every one. The table has 250,000 to 350,000 clones, 87% seen once. What was sequenced was peripheral blood. These receptors originate from a man aged 18 to 35 with active or convalescent COVID-19.

The chain carries TRBV6-5 and TRBJ2-1; D possibly corresponds to TRBD1 (5 bases). The ends were cut back, 6 bases at V and 0 bases at J, with 12 bases in the middle. Germline V gene lookup returns CDR1 MNHEY and CDR2 SVGAGI. The CDR3 covers 15 residues. The CDR3 loop reads CASSAQGSSYNEQFF. The DNA for the CDR3 is TGTGCCAGCAGCGCGCAGGGTAGCTCCTACAATGAGCAGTTCTTC.

J is TRBJ1-5 and V is TRBV9, with 10 bases fitting TRBD1. There are 15 residues in the CDR3. The V gene's germline CDR1 is SGDLS and CDR2 YYNGEE. Trimming removed 4 bases from V and 4 bases from J; junction bases left unmatched: 5. This CDR3 reads CASSPGTGENQPQHF. The CDR3 DNA is TGTGCCAGCAGCCCCGGGACAGGGGAAAATCAGCCCCAGCATTTT.

This clone was seen once. V is TRBV27 and J is TRBJ1-6; D uncertain. Germline loops: CDR1 MNHEY, CDR2 SMNVEV (reference sequence). The CDR3 covers 16 residues. V lost 4 bases and J 0 bases, leaving 10 bases between the germline ends. In DNA, the CDR3 is TGTGCCAGCAGTTCTCGAATGAGCTCCTATAATTCACCCCTCCACTTT. It is translated as CASSSRMSSYNSPLHF.

The chain is built from TRBV19 and TRBJ2-7; a weak D match, TRBD2 (6 bases). The V gene's germline CDR1 is LNHDA and CDR2 SQIVND (reference sequence). Trimming removed 5 bases at V and 7 bases at J, with 21 bases between. This CDR3 region has 15 residues. The CDR3 DNA follows: TGTGCCAGTAGTGCCCGAACCGGGTCGCGGGGAGAGCAGTACTTC. Amino acid sequence: CASSARTGSRGEQYF.

The V call is TRBV10-3, the J call TRBJ1-5; D might be TRBD1 (6 bases). V was cut by 4 bases and J by 6 bases, with 16 bases left in between. The CDR3 totals 15 residues. Per the germline V gene, CDR1 is ENHRY and CDR2 is SYGVKD. Here the CDR3 reads CAISAYDRIGQPQHF. Here the CDR3 DNA reads TGTGCCATCAGTGCCTACGACAGGATCGGTCAGCCCCAGCATTTT.

This rearrangement joins TRBV7-2 to TRBJ1-1; a weak D match, TRBD1 (5 bases). Germline loops: CDR1 SGHTA, CDR2 FQGNSA. The CDR3 totals 15 residues. Trimming took off 1 base at V and 1 base at J, with 10 bases between the two ends. This CDR3 reads CASSLVRGGNTEAFF. CDR3 DNA sequence: TGTGCCAGCAGCTTAGTGCGGGGGGGGAACACTGAAGCTTTCTTT. The entire variable domain, with the rest obtained from reference TRBV7-2 and TRBJ1-1, is as follows: GAGVSQSPSNKVTEKGKDVELRCDPISGHTALYWYRQSLGQGLEFLIYFQGNSAPDKSGLPSDRFSAERTGGSVSTLTIQRTQQEDSAVYLCASSLVRGGNTEAFFGQGTRLTVV.

The chain joins TRBV5-1 to TRBJ1-1; no definite D call. The CDR3 length is 14 residues. V was trimmed by 0 bases and J by 7 bases, leaving 13 bases between them. Looked up from germline, CDR1 is SGHRS and CDR2 is YFSETQ. The CDR3 loop reads CASSLGEGDSEAFF. The CDR3 nucleotides read TGCGCCAGCAGCTTGGGAGAGGGAGATAGTGAAGCTTTCTTT.